This passage covers 28 T cell receptor beta chains from one sample sequenced in a study of early T cells in non-severe SARS-CoV-2 infection (dated by TCRdb to the early 2020s). Libraries came from 5' RACE. Sequencer: NextSeq 500. TCRdb passed the public sequencing reads through fastp at Q25 and MiXCR, retaining productive beta sequences. Entries that share a CDR3 protein sequence are merged under the most common genes and DNA. The sample has more than 45,000 distinct CDR3 sequences on record, roughly an eighth of them singletons. Clones ranked in the top ten supply 10% of the sample. Source material: whole blood. These receptors were obtained from an adult who was a healthcare worker with PCR-confirmed SARS-CoV-2 infection or an uninfected control (not recorded which).

The chain has TRBV7-9 and TRBJ1-2, with unresolved D. The CDR3 runs to 13 residues. Trimming shortened V by 5 bases and J by 4 bases, and 11 bases separated the two germline ends. CDR1 and CDR2 (germline): SEHNR, FQNEAQ (reference sequence). As DNA, the CDR3 is TGTGCCAGCAGCCCAGGTCAGAGCTATGGCTACACCTTC. It is translated as CASSPGQSYGYTF.

This clonotype was detected a few times. V gene TRBV7-9 combines with J gene TRBJ2-7; tentative D call: TRBD1 (6 bases). Trimming pared 0 bases from V and 1 base from J, leaving 10 bases between. Per the germline V gene, CDR1 is SEHNR and CDR2 is FQNEAQ (reference sequence). The CDR3 spans 15 residues. The CDR3 nucleotides are TGTGCCAGCAGCTTAGCCCACAGGGCATCCTACGAGCAGTACTTC. The encoded protein is CASSLAHRASYEQYF.

The chain has TRBV28 and TRBJ2-7; D possibly corresponds to TRBD2 (5 bases). Germline V gene lookup returns CDR1 MDHEN and CDR2 SYDVKM. This CDR3 spans 12 amino acids. V was shortened by 5 bases and J by 5 bases, with 10 bases between the two germline ends. Written as DNA, the CDR3 is TGTGCCAGCAGTAGGGAGCCCCACGAGCAGTACTTC. Amino acids: CASSREPHEQYF.

This clonotype was recorded many times. V gene TRBV5-4 combines with J gene TRBJ1-1, with a possible D match to TRBD1 (5 bases). The germline V gene has CDR1 SGHNT and CDR2 YYREEE (reference sequence). The V gene lost 1 base and the J gene lost 5 bases, with 18 bases spanning the gap. The CDR3 totals 16 residues. This CDR3 reads CASSLWGGGLNTEAFF. The CDR3 coding sequence is TGTGCCAGCAGCTTGTGGGGGGGAGGACTTAATACTGAAGCTTTCTTT.

The chain couples TRBV7-2 to TRBJ2-5; 7 bases align to TRBD1. V shed 4 bases, J shed 5 bases, and the junction held 4 bases outside the gene matches. This CDR3 is 13 amino acids long. The germline gives CDR1 SGHTA, CDR2 FQGNSA. CDR3 sequence (DNA): TGTGCCAGCAGCTCCCCGGGACAGGAGACCCAGTACTTC. Residues: CASSSPGQETQYF.

V usage is TRBV11-2 and J usage is TRBJ2-3; unclear D gene. V was clipped by 4 bases and J by 0 bases, with 5 bases between them. There are 13 residues in the CDR3. Germline loops: CDR1 SGHAT, CDR2 FQNNGV. CDR3 protein: CASSSSSTDTQYF. DNA of the CDR3: TGTGCCAGCAGCTCCTCTAGCACAGATACGCAGTATTTT.

This clonotype came up many times. The chain uses TRBV14 and TRBJ2-1; perhaps TRBD2 as D (6 bases). Germline CDR1 SGHDN, CDR2 FVKESK. This CDR3 region has 14 residues. Deletions cut 5 bases from V and 4 bases from J, with 12 bases between. The CDR3 bases are TGTGCCAGCAGCGAATTAGGAGGGTACAATGAGCAGTTCTTC. Translation: CASSELGGYNEQFF.

This clonotype was observed at least ten times. The chain couples TRBV10-2 to TRBJ1-1, with D possibly matching TRBD1 (5 bases). The CDR3 length is 13 residues. V lost 6 bases to trimming and J lost 0 bases, with 8 bases between them. Germline V gives CDR1 WSHSY, CDR2 SAAADI. The CDR3 loop is CASRETVNTEAFF. In DNA form, the CDR3 reads TGCGCCAGCAGGGAGACAGTGAACACTGAAGCTTTCTTT.

This clonotype was observed at least ten times. The CDR3 loop reads CASSQDNEQFF. The DNA for the CDR3 is TGTGCCAGCAGCCAAGATAACGAGCAGTTCTTC. The chain links TRBV3-1 to TRBJ2-1; no clear D gene. The V end lost 0 bases, the J end lost 10 bases, and 4 bases lay between the germline ends. The CDR3 runs 11 residues. CDR1 and CDR2 (germline): LGHDT, YNNKEL (reference sequence).

This clonotype was seen at least ten times. This sequence joins TRBV3-1 and TRBJ1-5; D is uncertain. The V end lost 3 bases, the J end lost 2 bases, and 8 bases lay between the germline ends. The CDR3 totals 14 residues. Germline CDR1 reads LGHDT; CDR2 reads YNNKEL (reference sequence). DNA for the CDR3: TGTGCCAGCAGCCAGGGTAGTGGCAATCAGCCCCAGCATTTT. Encoded protein: CASSQGSGNQPQHF.

This clonotype was counted between two and nine times. V and J are TRBV5-5 and TRBJ2-5; 7 bases map to TRBD1. The J segment lost 9 bases and the V segment lost 2 bases, leaving 13 bases of the junction unmatched. The germline CDR1 and CDR2 sequences are SGHKS and YYEKEE (reference sequence). The CDR3 covers 15 residues. CDR3: CASSFSGTAQRAQYF. CDR3 sequence (DNA): TGTGCCAGCAGCTTCTCCGGGACAGCCCAAAGGGCCCAGTACTTC.

This clonotype was detected ten times or more. The chain is built from TRBV7-9 and TRBJ1-5, with unresolved D. This CDR3 comprises 15 residues. Germline V gene sequence: CDR1 SEHNR, CDR2 FQNEAQ (reference sequence). V was clipped by 3 bases and J by 0 bases, with 9 bases between them. CDR3 region: CASSLSRNSNQPQHF. DNA of the CDR3: TGTGCCAGCAGCTTGAGCAGGAATAGCAATCAGCCCCAGCATTTT. Combining the CDR3 with reference TRBV7-9 and TRBJ1-5 gives the whole variable domain DTGVSQNPRHKITKRGQNVTFRCDPISEHNRLYWYRQTLGQGPEFLTYFQNEAQLEKSRLLSDRFSAERPKGSFSTLEIQRTEQGDSAMYLCASSLSRNSNQPQHFGDGTRLSIL.

This clonotype was seen ten or more times. This rearrangement joins TRBV28 to TRBJ2-5, with 7 nucleotides matching TRBD2. CDR3 length: 14 amino acids. Germline loops: CDR1 MDHEN, CDR2 SYDVKM. V shed 6 bases and J 6 bases; nucleotides not matched to a gene: 10. The CDR3 sequence is CASSRSGGIKTQYF. The CDR3 DNA is TGTGCCAGCAGCCGGTCGGGGGGAATAAAGACCCAGTACTTC.

This clonotype appeared once. CDR3 DNA: TGTGCCAGCAGCCCACTGGACAGGGGGAACTATGGCTACACCTTC. Its protein is CASSPLDRGNYGYTF. The rearrangement joins TRBV3-1 to TRBJ1-2; 10 bases are shared with TRBD1. The CDR3 runs to 15 residues. V dropped 4 bases and J dropped 2; count of bases not matched to a gene: 4. CDR1 and CDR2 from the germline V gene are LGHDT and YNNKEL (reference sequence).

CDR3 amino acids: CSVAGLTVNRGYEQYF. The CDR3 bases are TGCAGCGTCGCGGGACTCACGGTGAATAGGGGCTACGAGCAGTACTTC. The V call is TRBV29-1, the J call TRBJ2-7; the D gene is possibly TRBD2 (6 bases). The CDR3 is made up of 16 amino acids. Germline CDR1 SQVTM, CDR2 ANQGSEA. V lost 6 bases and J 3 bases, leaving 24 bases between the germline ends.

This clonotype was seen at least ten times. V and J are TRBV7-9 and TRBJ1-4; D is ambiguous. The V gene lost 1 base and the J gene lost 0 bases, with 9 bases spanning the gap. Germline CDR1 SEHNR, CDR2 FQNEAQ (reference sequence). The CDR3 consists of 16 residues. In DNA form, the CDR3 reads TGTGCCAGCAGCTTAGGCAGCCTTGCAACTAATGAAAAACTGTTTTTT. Its translation is CASSLGSLATNEKLFF.

The sample holds many counts of this clonotype. V usage is TRBV16 and J usage is TRBJ1-4; D uncertain. This CDR3 region has 14 residues. CDR1 and CDR2 (germline): KGHSY, FQNENV. V gave up 0 bases and J gave up 4 bases, with 6 bases separating them. The CDR3 loop is CASSQSRRNEKLFF. In DNA, the CDR3 is TGTGCCAGCAGCCAATCTCGCCGTAATGAAAAACTGTTTTTT.

CDR3 amino acids: CASKGRSGAWNEQFF. Written as DNA, the CDR3 is TGTGCCAGCAAGGGGAGAAGCGGGGCTTGGAATGAGCAGTTCTTC. The chain uses TRBV6-1 and TRBJ2-1; 7 nucleotides align to TRBD2. Trimming took 7 bases from V and 7 from J; bases not matched to a gene: 13. The germline V gene encodes CDR1 MNHNS and CDR2 SASEGT. This CDR3 region has 15 residues.

This clonotype was detected only a few times. This chain links TRBV15 with TRBJ1-1; 7 nucleotides match TRBD1. J lost 3 bases, V lost 5 bases, and 3 bases had no gene match. CDR1 is LNHNV, CDR2 YYDKDF, per germline (reference sequence). This CDR3 is 13 amino acids long. The CDR3 DNA is TGTGCCACCAGCGGGGACAGACACACTGAAGCTTTCTTT. Protein sequence: CATSGDRHTEAFF. Variable domain in full (rest from reference TRBV15 and TRBJ1-1): DAMVIQNPRYQVTQFGKPVTLSCSQTLNHNVMYWYQQKSSQAPKLLFHYYDKDFNNEADTPDNFQSRRPNTSFCFLDIRSPGLGDTAMYLCATSGDRHTEAFFGQGTRLTVV.

The table lists this clonotype with a few counts. This rearrangement joins TRBV29-1 to TRBJ2-5; TRBD1 matches at 7 bases. The V gene's germline CDR1 is SQVTM and CDR2 ANQGSEA. Trimming removed 5 bases from V and 1 base from J; junction bases left unmatched: 10. The CDR3 length is 15 residues. The CDR3 DNA follows: TGCAGCGTTCCCTGGGAGACAGGGTCCCAAGAGACCCAGTACTTC. Amino acid sequence: CSVPWETGSQETQYF. Together with reference TRBV29-1 and TRBJ2-5, the CDR3 gives the full variable domain: SAVISQKPSRDICQRGTSLTIQCQVDSQVTMMFWYRQQPGQSLTLIATANQGSEATYESGFVIDKFPISRPNLTFSTLTVSNMSPEDSSIYLCSVPWETGSQETQYFGPGTRLLVL.

This clonotype was picked up many times. The chain uses TRBV28 and TRBJ1-3, with 9 bases aligning to TRBD1. After removal of 5 bases from V and 5 bases from J, the junction contained 7 bases not matched to a gene. This CDR3 contains 15 residues. CDR1 and CDR2 from the germline V gene are MDHEN and SYDVKM. CDR3 protein: CASSSRGTGRNTIYF. The CDR3 region has the DNA TGTGCCAGCAGTAGCCGGGGGACAGGGAGAAACACCATATATTTT.

The chain carries TRBV29-1 and TRBJ2-1; 7 positions match TRBD2. Trimming took 4 bases from V and 6 from J; bases not matched to a gene: 9. The CDR3 contains 14 residues. The germline V gene encodes CDR1 SQVTM and CDR2 ANQGSEA. CDR3 in amino acids: CSVGNGLGFNEQFF. Here the CDR3 DNA reads TGCAGCGTTGGAAACGGACTAGGCTTCAATGAGCAGTTCTTC.

At least ten counts were recorded for this clonotype. The chain combines TRBV7-2 with TRBJ2-6, with no clear D. V was clipped by 3 bases and J by 0 bases, with 6 bases between them. Germline-derived CDR1 and CDR2 are SGHTA and FQGNSA. CDR3 length equals 15 residues. The CDR3 spells CASSFPYSGANVLTF. The CDR3 nucleotides are TGTGCCAGCAGCTTTCCTTACTCTGGGGCCAACGTCCTGACTTTC.

This clonotype was recorded many times. The rearrangement uses TRBV7-9 and TRBJ2-2; D gene unclear. The V and J ends lost 1 base and 7 bases respectively, with 10 bases between them. The CDR3 sequence is 14 residues long. Germline assignment: CDR1 SEHNR and CDR2 FQNEAQ (reference sequence). The CDR3 DNA sequence: TGTGCCAGCAGCTTAGGATCCCCGGTCGGGGAGCTGTTTTTT. Encoded protein: CASSLGSPVGELFF.

This sequence joins TRBV18 and TRBJ1-4; D is possibly TRBD1 (5 bases). V lost 4 bases to trimming and J lost 3 bases, with 9 bases between them. This CDR3 has 14 amino acids. The germline V gene has CDR1 KGHSH and CDR2 LQKENI. CDR3 sequence (DNA): TGTGCCAGCTCACAAGGGACGGCTAATGAAAAACTGTTTTTT. Amino acids: CASSQGTANEKLFF.

This clonotype was observed at least ten times. The CDR3 sequence is CASSLDNALEQYF. CDR3 sequence (DNA): TGTGCCAGCAGCTTAGATAACGCCCTCGAGCAGTACTTC. This chain uses TRBV11-3 with TRBJ2-7, with unresolved D. This CDR3 has 13 amino acids. CDR1 is SGHNT, CDR2 YENEEA, per germline. Trimming shortened V by 0 bases and J by 6 bases, and 9 bases separated the two germline ends.

This clonotype was observed at least ten times. V gene TRBV20-1 combines with J gene TRBJ1-1, with D perhaps TRBD1 (5 bases). The CDR3 runs to 12 residues. Trimming removed 3 bases at V and 3 bases at J, with 8 bases between. CDR1 DFQATT and CDR2 SNEGSKA come from the germline V gene (reference sequence). The CDR3 nucleotides read TGCAGTGCTAGGTACAGGCACACTGAAGCTTTCTTT. Residues: CSARYRHTEAFF.

This clonotype was counted many times. The rearrangement uses TRBV7-2 and TRBJ2-2; a weak D match, TRBD1 (6 bases). Trimming cost V 0 bases and J 5 bases, with 16 bases left between them. The length of the CDR3 is 17 residues. In germline, CDR1 is SGHTA, CDR2 FQGNSA. The CDR3 protein is CASSLAQGYRQTGELFF. CDR3 nucleotide sequence: TGTGCCAGCAGCTTAGCTCAGGGGTATAGGCAAACCGGGGAGCTGTTTTTT. Combining the CDR3 with reference TRBV7-2 and TRBJ2-2 gives the whole variable domain GAGVSQSPSNKVTEKGKDVELRCDPISGHTALYWYRQSLGQGLEFLIYFQGNSAPDKSGLPSDRFSAERTGGSVSTLTIQRTQQEDSAVYLCASSLAQGYRQTGELFFGEGSRLTVL.